Shown below are 13 T cell receptor beta chains from a single sample sequenced in a study of response to subunit inactivated influenza vaccine. MiXCR, run by TCRdb on the RT-PCR reads, gives a single entry per CDR3 protein. Of fewer than 700,000 distinct CDR3 sequences listed, approximately 12% were seen once; the top ten hold under 15%. This specimen consisted of PBMCs from blood, obtained roughly 45 days after vaccination. The source of these receptors is a man aged 50 to 60 who received an inactivated influenza vaccine.

This clonotype was detected only a few times. The chain is built from TRBV7-8 and TRBJ2-3, with 8 bases aligning to TRBD2. The V segment lost 3 bases and the J segment 2 bases; nucleotides outside the gene matches: 7. This CDR3 is built from 16 residues. Per germline, CDR1 SGHVS and CDR2 FQNEAQ. CDR3 region: CASSFRLAGPTDTQYF. The DNA for the CDR3 is TGTGCCAGCAGCTTTCGTCTAGCGGGCCCCACAGATACGCAGTATTTT.

To note about this clonotype: A much larger clone differs from this one at a single base, so this may be a read error. The gene calls are TRBV12-3 or TRBV12-4 and TRBJ2-7; D is unresolved. The CDR3 is 12 residues long. The CDR3 DNA is TGTGCCAGCAGATTAGGACCTGGGGAGCAGTACTTC. Its translation: CASRLGPGEQYF.

This clonotype was observed a handful of times. V and J are TRBV24-1 and TRBJ2-1, with a tentative D call TRBD1 (6 bases). CDR3 length equals 13 residues. V was trimmed by 6 bases and J by 7 bases, leaving 12 bases between them. The V gene's germline CDR1 is KGHDR and CDR2 SFDVKD. The CDR3 sequence is CATSLQGWNEQFF. In DNA form, the CDR3 reads TGTGCCACCAGTTTACAGGGATGGAATGAGCAGTTCTTC.

This clonotype was counted ten times or more. The chain has TRBV7-2 and TRBJ2-2; D is unclear. CDR1 and CDR2 from the germline V gene are SGHTA and FQGNSA. Between the trimmed V and J ends, which lost 6 bases and 1 base, there was a span of 6 bases. The CDR3 consists of 13 residues. The CDR3 coding sequence is TGTGCCAGCAGGCCACTGAACACCGGGGAGCTGTTTTTT. This translates into CASRPLNTGELFF. The variable domain in full, with the rest retrieved from reference TRBV7-2 and TRBJ2-2, is GAGVSQSPSNKVTEKGKDVELRCDPISGHTALYWYRQSLGQGLEFLIYFQGNSAPDKSGLPSDRFSAERTGGSVSTLTIQRTQQEDSAVYLCASRPLNTGELFFGEGSRLTVL.

This clonotype was counted at least ten times. The V call is TRBV10-2, the J call TRBJ2-5, with D possibly being TRBD1 (6 bases). Trimming took 4 bases from V and 5 from J, leaving 17 bases between them. Germline assignment: CDR1 WSHSY and CDR2 SAAADI. This CDR3 spans 15 amino acids. The CDR3, as DNA: TGCGCCAGCAGTGTAGGCAGGGGCCCTCCCGAGACCCAGTACTTC. Its protein product is CASSVGRGPPETQYF.

This clonotype showed up just a few times. The gene calls are TRBV4-2 and TRBJ2-7, with D possibly TRBD1 on 6 matching bases. The CDR3 is 15 residues long. Between the trimmed V and J ends, which lost 1 base and 2 bases, there was a span of 12 bases. Germline-derived CDR1 and CDR2 are LGHNA and YNFKEQ. CDR3 amino acids: CASSQGQVYTYEQYF. CDR3 coding DNA: TGTGCCAGCAGCCAAGGACAGGTTTACACCTACGAGCAGTACTTC.

A few counts support this clonotype. The rearrangement uses TRBV20-1 and TRBJ2-7, with D perhaps TRBD1 or TRBD2 (5 bases each). V was trimmed by 0 bases and J by 3 bases, leaving 12 bases between them. The CDR3 runs 14 residues. Germline V gene lookup returns CDR1 DFQATT and CDR2 SNEGSKA (reference sequence). This CDR3 reads CSAREGPGDYEQYF. The CDR3 bases are TGCAGTGCTAGAGAGGGACCTGGGGACTACGAGCAGTACTTC.

This clonotype was picked up a small number of times. The chain links TRBV6-2 or TRBV6-3 to TRBJ2-2, with TRBD2 identical over 9 bases. Germline CDR1 reads MNHEY; CDR2 reads SVGEGT. The trim removed 7 bases at V and 1 base at J, leaving 16 bases unmatched. The CDR3 spans 19 residues. The CDR3 sequence is CASKTPLGGRAENTGELFF. CDR3 nucleotides: TGTGCCAGCAAAACCCCCCTGGGCGGGAGGGCCGAGAACACCGGGGAGCTGTTTTTT.

This clonotype occurred a few times. V usage is TRBV6-5 and J usage is TRBJ1-5; 10 bases map to TRBD1. The ends lost 4 bases at V and 7 bases at J; junction bases unmatched: 4. CDR3 length: 14 residues. CDR1 is MNHEY and CDR2 is SVGAGI in the germline V gene. DNA of the CDR3: TGTGCCAGCAGTTGGGACAGGGGAAAACAGCCCCAGCATTTT. Its translation is CASSWDRGKQPQHF.

This clonotype was picked up a small number of times. The V and J genes are TRBV4-2 and TRBJ2-5; D may correspond to TRBD1 or TRBD2 (5 bases each). The CDR3 has 15 amino acids. The germline gives CDR1 LGHNA, CDR2 YNFKEQ. V lost 4 bases and J lost 5, with 17 bases in between. The CDR3 nucleotides are TGTGCCAGCAGCCCCCGTTTCGGGGCGGAGGAGACCCAGTACTTC. Translated, it gives CASSPRFGAEETQYF.

This chain uses TRBV3-1 with TRBJ1-2; no reliable D call. V was shortened by 1 base and J by 2 bases, with 8 bases between the two germline ends. Per germline, CDR1 LGHDT and CDR2 YNNKEL (reference sequence). There are 14 residues in the CDR3. CDR3 in DNA: TGTGCCAGCAGCCAAGGGCTCCAGAACTATGGCTACACCTTC. Amino acid sequence: CASSQGLQNYGYTF. Combining the CDR3 with reference TRBV3-1 and TRBJ1-2 gives the whole variable domain DTAVSQTPKYLVTQMGNDKSIKCEQNLGHDTMYWYKQDSKKFLKIMFSYNNKELIINETVPNRFSPKSPDKAHLNLHINSLELGDSAVYFCASSQGLQNYGYTFGSGTRLTVV.

This clonotype was counted many times. The junction and the germline gene differ at one end; a read error may be behind it. The chain uses TRBV7-7 and TRBJ2-1; 13 bases are shared with TRBD2. The CDR3 covers 13 residues. Germline assignment: CDR1 SSHAT and CDR2 FNYEAQ (reference sequence). In nucleotides, the CDR3 is TGTGCTAGCAGTTTGGGACTAGCGGGGGAGCAGTTCTTC. It codes for CASSLGLAGEQFF. Full variable domain (outside the CDR3, taken from reference TRBV7-7 and TRBJ2-1): GAGVSQSPRYKVTKRGQDVTLRCDPISSHATLYWYQQALGQGPEFLTYFNYEAQPDKSGLPSDRFSAERPEGSISTLTIQRTEQRDSAMYRCASSLGLAGEQFFGPGTRLTVL.

This clonotype has more than one count but fewer than ten. The V and J genes are TRBV5-6 and TRBJ1-1; D uncertain. Germline-derived CDR1 and CDR2 are SGHDT and YYEEEE. The CDR3 covers 16 residues. Trimming left V 3 bases short and J 10 bases short, with 25 bases between. The CDR3 loop is CASSSSHMPLGEGAFF. The DNA for the CDR3 is TGTGCCAGCAGCTCCTCGCATATGCCACTTGGAGAGGGAGCTTTCTTT.